The present T cell receptor beta chain was sequenced within a study of early stage breast cancer tumors. Only in-frame clones appear in the TCRdb table, and some are missing; sequencing was by immunoSEQ multiplex PCR. The sample contains more than 55,000 clones, 70% to 80% of which appear only once. This clone was recorded only once. The CDR3 runs 16 residues. Trimming removed 4 bases from V and 0 bases from J; junction bases left unmatched: 8. Germline V gene sequence: CDR1 SGHDN, CDR2 FVKESK. What was sequenced was blood. V and J are TRBV14 and TRBJ1-1; TRBD1 matches 7 bases. This clonotype was obtained from a person aged 25-39 years with breast cancer. CDR3 nucleotide sequence: TGTGCCAGCAGCCTTCCGGCAGGGGGGTTGAACACTGAAGCTTTCTTT. Its translation is CASSLPAGGLNTEAFF. Full variable domain (remainder filled in from reference TRBV14 and TRBJ1-1): EAGVTQFPSHSVIEKGQTVTLRCDPISGHDNLYWYRRVMGKEIKFLLHFVKESKQDESGMPNNRFLAERTGGTYSTLKVQPAELEDSGVYFCASSLPAGGLNTEAFFGQGTRLTVV.